This T cell receptor beta chain is from a study of shared clonotypes between healthy human individuals. Germline CDR1 SQVTM, CDR2 ANQGSEA. V shed 1 base and J shed 7 bases, with 13 bases lying between them. CDR3 length: 13 amino acids. Sequencing was at deep level. The genomic DNA of each subset was split evenly across several immunoSEQ plates. Ten immunoSEQ deep assay plates were used to sequence unsorted PBMC DNA. Method: immunoSEQ multiplex PCR; TCRdb's copy keeps in-frame clones and lacks some. Counted here are under 600,000 clones, roughly 79% occurring once; the ten biggest clones make up about 11%. Unsorted samples used 85 million to 90 million PBMCs for genomic DNA.

This chain connects TRBV29-1 to TRBJ2-5; TRBD2 might be the D (6 bases). Material: PBMCs. The TCR originated in a middle-aged woman in good health. Some clones in this sample may be carry-over from other donors' samples. CDR3 sequence: CSVEGFHGGTQYF. The CDR3 bases are TGCAGCGTTGAAGGGTTCCACGGGGGGACCCAGTACTTC.